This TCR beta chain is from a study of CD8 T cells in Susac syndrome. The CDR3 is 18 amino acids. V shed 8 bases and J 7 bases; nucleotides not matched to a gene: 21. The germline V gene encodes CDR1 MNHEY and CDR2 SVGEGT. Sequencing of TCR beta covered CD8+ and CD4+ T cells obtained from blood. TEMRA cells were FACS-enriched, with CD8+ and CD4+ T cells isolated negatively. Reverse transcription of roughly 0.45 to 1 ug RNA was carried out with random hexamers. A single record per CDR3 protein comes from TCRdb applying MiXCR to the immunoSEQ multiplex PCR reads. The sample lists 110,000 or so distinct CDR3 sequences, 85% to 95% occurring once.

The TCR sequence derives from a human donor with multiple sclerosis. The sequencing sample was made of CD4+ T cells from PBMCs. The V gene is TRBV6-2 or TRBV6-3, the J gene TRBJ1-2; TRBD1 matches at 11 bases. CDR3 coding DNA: TGTGCCAGCGGTGACTTCCGATCGTATCGGGACAGGGGGATTGGCTACACCTTC. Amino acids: CASGDFRSYRDRGIGYTF.